This TCR beta chain was documented in a study of blood T cell repertoires in COVID-19. Study-level information: The United States, Italy and Spain provided the acute and convalescent COVID-19 samples. PBMCs, B-cell-depleted T cells, or T cells were the source of the cDNA or gDNA that made up the material.

Germline-derived CDR1 and CDR2 are MNHEY and SMNVEV (reference sequence). The trim removed 4 bases at V and 4 bases at J, leaving 8 bases unmatched. The CDR3 sequence is 15 residues long. Original methodology: Estimates of nucleated cell counts were drawn from the amplification of reference gene primers. The data were produced by immunoSEQ multiplex PCR, yet TCRdb's version contains in-frame clones alone and is incomplete. Clone size and the V and J calls come from that table; the DNA yielded D and trimming. The table records about 200,000 clones, about nine tenths of them present only once. The clonotype originates from a woman in her fifties or sixties with acute or convalescent COVID-19. This chain joins TRBV27 and TRBJ1-1; 8 positions agree with TRBD1. The sequencing sample was made of peripheral blood. The chain's CDR3 is CASSSGQGLFTEAFF. DNA of the CDR3: TGTGCCAGCAGTTCCGGACAGGGCCTTTTCACTGAAGCTTTCTTT.